These 27 T cell receptor beta chains were all obtained from the same sample, sequenced in a study of control samples from healthy donors and cancer patients. Assay: immunoSEQ multiplex PCR; the TCRdb copy retains only in-frame clones and omits some. The sample comprises about 79,000 clones, roughly 93% of which are singletons, and 1.3% rests with the top ten. The sequencing sample was made of PBMCs. All receptors come from a woman in her thirties or forties with lung cancer.

The gene calls are TRBV5-1 and TRBJ2-1; D possibly uses TRBD1 or TRBD2 (5 bases each). The CDR3 totals 15 residues. Germline assignment: CDR1 SGHRS and CDR2 YFSETQ. V lost 4 bases to trimming and J lost 5 bases, with 16 bases between them. As DNA, the CDR3 is TGCGCCAGCAGCGCAGACACCGGGACCCACAATGAGCAGTTCTTC. Translation gives CASSADTGTHNEQFF.

CDR3 DNA sequence: TGTGCCAGCAGCCCCATTGGTCGTCGGGAAAAACTGTTTTTT. Amino acids: CASSPIGRREKLFF. V usage is TRBV27 and J usage is TRBJ1-4; no firm D call. The V gene's germline CDR1 is MNHEY and CDR2 SMNVEV (reference sequence). The CDR3 is 14 residues long. V lost 6 bases, J lost 8 bases, and 16 bases lay in between.

This clone was seen a single time. The chain links TRBV5-5 to TRBJ1-2; D not certain. The V and J ends lost 5 bases and 2 bases respectively, with 19 bases between them. Germline assignment: CDR1 SGHKS and CDR2 YYEKEE (reference sequence). The CDR3 loop spans 16 amino acids. This chain's CDR3 is CASSLGFSSSNYGYTF. The DNA for the CDR3 is TGTGCCAGCAGTTTAGGGTTTTCGAGTTCGAACTATGGCTACACCTTC.

The V gene is TRBV15, the J gene TRBJ1-1, with D unclear. This CDR3 contains 13 residues. CDR1 LNHNV and CDR2 YYDKDF come from the germline V gene (reference sequence). V was pared by 4 bases and J by 1 base, with 7 bases between. CDR3 in DNA: TGTGCCACCAGCACCTTCGGGAACACTGAAGCTTTCTTT. Translating gives CATSTFGNTEAFF.

The chain has TRBV14 and TRBJ1-4; D remains ambiguous. Trimming shortened V by 2 bases and J by 8 bases, and 6 bases separated the two germline ends. From germline, CDR1 is SGHDN and CDR2 FVKESK. The CDR3 contains 12 residues. DNA of the CDR3: TGTGCCAGCAGCCAAATAAAAGAAAAACTGTTTTTT. As protein: CASSQIKEKLFF. The full variable domain, with the rest looked up from reference TRBV14 and TRBJ1-4, is EAGVTQFPSHSVIEKGQTVTLRCDPISGHDNLYWYRRVMGKEIKFLLHFVKESKQDESGMPNNRFLAERTGGTYSTLKVQPAELEDSGVYFCASSQIKEKLFFGSGTQLSVL.

The V call is TRBV13, the J call TRBJ2-1; no reliable D call. Germline V CDR1 and CDR2: PRHDT, FYEKMQ (reference sequence). V shed 2 bases and J shed 3 bases, with 11 bases lying between them. This CDR3 has 15 residues. The CDR3 region has the DNA TGTGCCAGCAGCTTAACACTTTCTGGCTACAATGAGCAGTTCTTC. It specifies CASSLTLSGYNEQFF.

The rearrangement uses TRBV6-5 and TRBJ2-7; no clear D. The CDR3 totals 14 residues. Between the trimmed V and J ends, which lost 5 bases and 7 bases, there was a span of 18 bases. From germline, CDR1 is MNHEY and CDR2 SVGAGI. The CDR3 loop is CASSRSPFNEEQYF. The CDR3 bases are TGTGCCAGCAGTCGTTCTCCCTTTAATGAGGAGCAGTACTTC.

This clone was seen only a few times. The rearrangement uses TRBV7-8 and TRBJ1-2; TRBD1 is a possible D gene (5 bases). This CDR3 is 14 amino acids long. Germline values: CDR1 SGHVS, CDR2 FQNEAQ. V lost 5 bases and J lost 1, with 11 bases in between. The CDR3 coding sequence is TGTGCCAGCAGCCCTAGGGGTCTTAACTATGGCTACACCTTC. Its protein product is CASSPRGLNYGYTF.

This rearrangement joins TRBV7-2 to TRBJ2-5; 7 bases map to TRBD1. This CDR3 is 15 amino acids long. The J segment lost 5 bases and the V segment lost 6 bases, leaving 12 bases of the junction unmatched. From germline, CDR1 is SGHTA and CDR2 FQGNSA. CDR3 region: CASSPETGLGETQYF. For the CDR3, the DNA is TGTGCCAGCAGTCCCGAGACAGGGCTTGGTGAGACCCAGTACTTC. Combining the CDR3 with reference TRBV7-2 and TRBJ2-5 gives the whole variable domain GAGVSQSPSNKVTEKGKDVELRCDPISGHTALYWYRQSLGQGLEFLIYFQGNSAPDKSGLPSDRFSAERTGGSVSTLTIQRTQQEDSAVYLCASSPETGLGETQYFGPGTRLLVL.

In regard to this clone: The sample holds other DNA sequences that translate to the same CDR3. The rearrangement uses TRBV10-3 and TRBJ2-1, with D perhaps TRBD1 (5 bases). CDR3 length: 15 amino acids. Trimming shortened V by 4 bases and J by 2 bases, and 12 bases separated the two germline ends. CDR1 is ENHRY and CDR2 is SYGVKD in the germline V gene. The CDR3 spells CAISVGAGAYNEQFF. CDR3 nucleotide sequence: TGTGCCATCAGTGTAGGGGCAGGAGCCTACAATGAGCAGTTCTTC.

V and J are TRBV5-1 and TRBJ2-3, with 12 nucleotides matching TRBD2. CDR3 length: 17 amino acids. Germline V gives CDR1 SGHRS, CDR2 YFSETQ. The ends lost 0 bases at V and 4 bases at J; junction bases unmatched: 6. The CDR3 reads CASSLGPSGGGADTQYF. The CDR3 coding sequence is TGCGCCAGCAGCTTGGGCCCTAGCGGGGGGGGTGCAGATACGCAGTATTTT.

This chain joins TRBV3-1 (or the pseudogene TRBV3-2) and TRBJ1-2; D not certain. This CDR3 region has 13 residues. Trimming removed 3 bases at V and 4 bases at J, with 9 bases between. CDR1 and CDR2 from the germline V gene are LGHDT and YNNKEL (reference sequence). The CDR3 here is CASSHPWGYGYTF. The CDR3, as DNA: TGTGCCAGCAGCCACCCCTGGGGCTATGGCTACACCTTC.

The chain combines TRBV2 with TRBJ1-5, with unresolved D. The CDR3 consists of 13 residues. Germline V gene sequence: CDR1 SNHLY, CDR2 FYNNEI. Between the trimmed V and J ends, which lost 10 bases and 4 bases, there was a span of 14 bases. This CDR3 reads CATQAETNQPQHF. The CDR3 coding sequence is TGTGCCACGCAGGCGGAAACAAATCAGCCCCAGCATTTT.

This clone was detected only a few times. This chain links TRBV7-9 with TRBJ1-1, with no clear D. CDR3 length equals 14 residues. Germline CDR1 SEHNR, CDR2 FQNEAQ (reference sequence). The V gene lost 6 bases and the J gene lost 0 bases, with 11 bases spanning the gap. In DNA form, the CDR3 reads TGTGCCAGCAGTCCCGCGGCTTTGAACACTGAAGCTTTCTTT. Translation gives CASSPAALNTEAFF.

The genes are TRBV19 and TRBJ1-1; the match to TRBD1 covers 9 bases. The CDR3 has 15 residues. J lost 1 base, V lost 7 bases, and 7 bases had no gene match. Germline CDR1 LNHDA, CDR2 SQIVND (reference sequence). The CDR3 protein is CASTDPGQGNTEAFF. CDR3 DNA: TGTGCCAGTACTGATCCGGGACAGGGGAACACTGAAGCTTTCTTT.

This chain links TRBV6-2 or TRBV6-3 with TRBJ2-6; 7 bases are shared with TRBD2. The CDR3 has 15 amino acids. After removal of 6 bases from V and 2 bases from J, the junction contained 4 bases not matched to a gene. Germline V CDR1 and CDR2: MNHEY, SVGEGT. The CDR3 nucleotides are TGTGCCAGCAGCCAACGGGGGGCTGGGGCCAACGTCCTGACTTTC. It translates to CASSQRGAGANVLTF.

The V gene is TRBV19, the J gene TRBJ1-2; no clear D gene. The CDR3 contains 15 residues. Germline V gives CDR1 LNHDA, CDR2 SQIVND (reference sequence). Deletions cut 0 bases from V and 0 bases from J, with 8 bases between. CDR3 sequence: CASSIDRTANYGYTF. The CDR3 region has the DNA TGTGCCAGTAGTATAGATCGAACAGCTAACTATGGCTACACCTTC. The entire variable domain, with the rest obtained from reference TRBV19 and TRBJ1-2, is as follows: DGGITQSPKYLFRKEGQNVTLSCEQNLNHDAMYWYRQDPGQGLRLIYYSQIVNDFQKGDIAEGYSVSREKKESFPLTVTSAQKNPTAFYLCASSIDRTANYGYTFGSGTRLTVV.

With regard to this clone: The CDR3 carries no conserved terminal phenylalanine or tryptophan, so it likely arises from a read error. No DNA is shown, since the ends of the CDR3 on it are uncertain; the CDR3 is the one TCRdb lists. This rearrangement joins TRBV6-1 to TRBJ2-7; TRBD1, as called in the table, went unchecked against the DNA. Germline CDR1 reads MNHNS; CDR2 reads SASEGT. Including both end residues, the CDR3 is 12 amino acids long. The CDR3 sequence is CASSEYLTGDTL.

The V gene is TRBV6-5, the J gene TRBJ2-7, with 7 bases lining up with TRBD1. Germline V CDR1 and CDR2: MNHEY, SVGAGI. The CDR3 runs to 14 residues. V lost 4 bases to trimming and J lost 4 bases; unmatched junction nucleotides: 7. The CDR3 loop reads CASSLSTGFYEQYF. The CDR3 DNA is TGTGCCAGCAGTTTATCGACAGGGTTTTACGAGCAGTACTTC.

The chain joins TRBV21-1 to TRBJ2-1. TRBV21-1 is reported as a pseudogene. The CDR3 is made up of 14 amino acids. Written as DNA, the CDR3 is TGTGCCAGCAGCTTTCACCGGGGCAGGAATGAGCAGTTCTTC. Translation: CASSFHRGRNEQFF.

The chain employs TRBV28 and TRBJ1-5, with D perhaps matching TRBD1 (5 bases). The CDR3 spans 16 residues. V was trimmed by 4 bases and J by 5 bases, leaving 18 bases between them. CDR1 and CDR2 from the germline V gene are MDHEN and SYDVKM. The CDR3 protein is CASSSPAGTTYQPQHF. In DNA, the CDR3 is TGTGCCAGCAGTTCCCCCGCCGGGACCACCTATCAGCCCCAGCATTTT.

V and J are TRBV7-2 and TRBJ1-2; possibly TRBD1 for D (5 bases). In germline, CDR1 is SGHTA, CDR2 FQGNSA. Trimming shortened V by 5 bases and J by 4 bases, and 11 bases separated the two germline ends. The CDR3 has 13 amino acids. CDR3 amino acids: CASSEKGRYGYTF. CDR3 nucleotide sequence: TGTGCCAGCAGCGAGAAGGGGCGCTATGGCTACACCTTC.

Here the CDR3 DNA reads TGTGCCAGTAGTATAGATCAGGGTGGGACAGAAGGCTACACCTTC. As protein: CASSIDQGGTEGYTF. The V call is TRBV19, the J call TRBJ1-2, with TRBD1 matching over 7 bases. The ends lost 0 bases at V and 8 bases at J; junction bases unmatched: 9. Per the germline V gene, CDR1 is LNHDA and CDR2 is SQIVND (reference sequence). The CDR3 consists of 15 residues.

This clone has a handful of counts. One junction end does not reproduce the germline sequence, and a read error may be involved. V gene TRBV7-7 combines with J gene TRBJ2-5, with 8 bases aligning to TRBD1. Looked up from germline, CDR1 is SSHAT and CDR2 is FNYEAQ (reference sequence). The CDR3 length is 15 residues. CDR3: CASSLAATGGETQYF. In nucleotides, the CDR3 is TGTGCTAGCAGCTTAGCGGCAACAGGGGGAGAGACCCAGTACTTC.

The chain has TRBV6-5 and TRBJ1-1, with TRBD1 as a possible D gene (5 bases). This CDR3 has 14 amino acids. CDR1 is MNHEY and CDR2 is SVGAGI in the germline V gene. V was cut by 1 base and J by 6 bases, with 12 bases left in between. The CDR3 loop is CASSYLRGVAEAFF. The CDR3, as DNA: TGTGCCAGCAGTTACTTGAGAGGGGTGGCTGAAGCTTTCTTT.

The gene calls are TRBV5-1 and TRBJ2-3; the D is unclear. V gave up 4 bases and J gave up 0 bases, with 6 bases separating them. CDR1 and CDR2 (germline): SGHRS, YFSETQ. The CDR3 contains 13 residues. CDR3 protein: CASSISSTDTQYF. The CDR3 DNA sequence: TGCGCCAGCAGCATTTCTAGCACAGATACGCAGTATTTT.

The CDR3 loop reads CASSIAALGSEAFF. CDR3 coding DNA: TGTGCCAGTAGTATTGCCGCTCTAGGCTCTGAAGCTTTCTTT. The V call is TRBV19, the J call TRBJ1-1; unclear D gene. V was trimmed by 3 bases and J by 6 bases, leaving 14 bases between them. Germline V gene data show CDR1 as LNHDA and CDR2 as SQIVND (reference sequence). This CDR3 region has 14 residues.